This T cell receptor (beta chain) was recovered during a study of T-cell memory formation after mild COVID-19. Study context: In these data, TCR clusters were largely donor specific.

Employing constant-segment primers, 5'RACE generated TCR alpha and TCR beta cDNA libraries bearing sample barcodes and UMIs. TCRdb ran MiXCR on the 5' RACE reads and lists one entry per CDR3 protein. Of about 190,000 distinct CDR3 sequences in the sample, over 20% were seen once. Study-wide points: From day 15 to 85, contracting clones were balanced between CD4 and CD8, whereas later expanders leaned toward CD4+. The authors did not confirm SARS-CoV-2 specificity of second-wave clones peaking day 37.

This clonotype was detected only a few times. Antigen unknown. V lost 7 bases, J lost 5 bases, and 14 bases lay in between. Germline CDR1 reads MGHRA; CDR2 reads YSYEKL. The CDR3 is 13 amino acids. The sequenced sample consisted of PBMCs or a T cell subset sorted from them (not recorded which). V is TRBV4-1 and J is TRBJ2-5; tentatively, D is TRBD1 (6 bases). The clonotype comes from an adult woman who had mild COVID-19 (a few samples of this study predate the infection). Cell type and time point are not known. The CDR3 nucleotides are TGCGCCAGCACCCCTCTTGGGGGCGAGACCCAGTACTTC. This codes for CASTPLGGETQYF.